This note documents a single T cell receptor beta chain sequence. Its cognate antigen is unknown. This clone may be a read error of a much larger clone one base away. Three rounds of nested PCR, following a modified ARM-PCR protocol, produced the TCRbeta library. Via MiXCR, TCRdb re-called the multiplex PCR reads, giving one row per CDR3 protein. This table holds some 70,000 distinct CDR3 sequences, roughly 75% found once. The data were obtained in a study of tumor and adjacent non-tumor tissue in lung cancer. The template was RNA from unsorted bulk tissue. More than 3 cm separated this lung sample from the edge of the tumor. Between August and November 2014, newly diagnosed, chemotherapy-naive lung cancer patients underwent thoracic surgery in China. From germline, CDR1 is SGHDT and CDR2 YYEEEE. The length of the CDR3 is 15 residues. Study-wide findings and caveats: In normal lung, the top 100 clones were significantly more dominant than in tumor.

The chain links TRBV5-6 to TRBJ1-1; D unresolved. Specimen: distant non-tumor lung tissue. The origin of this receptor is a woman in her 50s with non-small cell lung cancer. The CDR3 bases are TGTGCCATCAGCTCAACATGGAAAGGAAACACTGAAGCTTTCTTT. Protein sequence: CAISSTWKGNTEAFF. Combining the CDR3 with reference TRBV5-6 and TRBJ1-1 gives the whole variable domain DAGVTQSPTHLIKTRGQQVTLRCSPKSGHDTVSWYQQALGQGPQFIFQYYEEEERQRGNFPDRFSGHQFPNYSSELNVNALLLGDSALYLCAISSTWKGNTEAFFGQGTRLTVV.